This is a list of T cell receptor beta chains from one sample in a study of CD8 T cells in Susac syndrome. From the immunoSEQ multiplex PCR reads, TCRdb called clonotypes with MiXCR, one entry per CDR3 protein. The sample yields approximately 190,000 distinct CDR3 sequences, 85% to 95% seen once. The source material was CD8+ T cells from PBMCs. These TCRs come from a human donor with Susac syndrome. Both conserved end residues are trimmed from each CDR3.

>TRBV7-8|TRBJ2-3
ASSEGVNTQY
>TRBV4-1|TRBJ2-1
ASSLKGDSGQF
>TRBV20-1|TRBJ2-7
SARDRGRIEQY
>TRBV29-1|TRBJ2-1
SSAGGSGGNEQF
>TRBV9|TRBJ2-5
ASSLSTRTRQETQY
>TRBV6-5|TRBJ2-7
ASSRRGLSYEQY
>TRBV2|TRBJ1-4
ASSEKTGATRWMF
>TRBV29-1|TRBJ1-1
SVVGSWGQGSEGTEAF
>TRBV2|TRBJ2-7
ASSELAGTNEQY
>TRBV24-1|TRBJ2-2
ATSDHGTPNTGELF
>TRBV7-9|TRBJ2-1
ASSPQNLGTSGMGEQF
>TRBV5-1|TRBJ1-1
ASSSDAIISEAF
>TRBV4-1|TRBJ2-5
ASSPATGLAGLEETQY
>TRBV30|TRBJ2-7
ALAGVSYEQY
>TRBV5-6|TRBJ1-4
ASSILPGQGGKLF
>TRBV7-3|TRBJ2-1
ASSQSGAYNEQF
>TRBV28|TRBJ2-5
ASSLVSNLQETQY
>TRBV19|TRBJ2-7
ASSVYGSSSYEQY
>TRBV20-1|TRBJ2-1
SATRLKAGGQNEQF
>TRBV6-2/TRBV6-3|TRBJ2-1
ASRGTSYYNEQF
>TRBV3-1|TRBJ1-1
ASSQDLPGGVTEAF
>TRBV4-1|TRBJ2-1
ASSRPPTSDEQF
>TRBV7-9|TRBJ1-2
ASTPEGGGTNYGYT
>TRBV27|TRBJ2-5
ASSPRVTQETQY
>TRBV30|TRBJ2-7
AWAGLRLSEQY
>TRBV5-1|TRBJ1-1
ASSLAVGAF
>TRBV2|TRBJ2-5
ASSEGGLAGIKTQY
>TRBV9|TRBJ2-5
ASSVGFGGQETQY
>TRBV13|TRBJ2-3
ASSLGVAGGGTDTQY
>TRBV5-6|TRBJ2-5
ASSLGEGLGETQY
>TRBV20-1|TRBJ2-6
SASLPGSGANVLT
>TRBV29-1|TRBJ1-5
SAGPGDQPQH
>TRBV5-1|TRBJ2-5
ASSLEGAGEETQY
>TRBV20-1|TRBJ1-1
SARVGSKNTEAF
>TRBV29-1|TRBJ1-2
SVLGQGATGYT
>TRBV6-2/TRBV6-3|TRBJ1-1
ASRDDRYTEAF
>TRBV30|TRBJ1-2
AWRVVPNGIYGYT
>TRBV12-3/TRBV12-4|TRBJ1-2
ASSPTGIYGYT
>TRBV4-2|TRBJ2-5
ASASGETQY
>TRBV13|TRBJ2-7
ASSLGGVSYEQY
>TRBV20-1|TRBJ2-1
SASVRDNEQF
>TRBV20-1|TRBJ2-4
SARAGGHGGIQY
>TRBV5-1|TRBJ2-1
ASGLSRSNEQF
>TRBV7-8|TRBJ2-3
ASSLGALTEAQY
>TRBV13|TRBJ1-1
ASSLSKKGTEAF
>TRBV4-2|TRBJ1-1
ASSQEDRLGTEAF
>TRBV7-8|TRBJ1-5
ASSLEAGFGQPQH
>TRBV27|TRBJ1-6
ASSFSGNSPLH
>TRBV29-1|TRBJ2-6
SARLSLLREGSGANVLT
>TRBV7-9|TRBJ2-7
ASSPRGQEGQY
>TRBV7-9|TRBJ1-6
ASRAGTGVSPLH
>TRBV28|TRBJ2-3
ASSNQGSTDTQV
>TRBV9|TRBJ1-5
ASSVGTGDNQPQH
>TRBV4-1|TRBJ2-2
ASSAKDRGLSGELF
>TRBV27|TRBJ2-1
AAAQTSYNEQF
>TRBV25-1|TRBJ2-1
ASSERGGPIGNEQF